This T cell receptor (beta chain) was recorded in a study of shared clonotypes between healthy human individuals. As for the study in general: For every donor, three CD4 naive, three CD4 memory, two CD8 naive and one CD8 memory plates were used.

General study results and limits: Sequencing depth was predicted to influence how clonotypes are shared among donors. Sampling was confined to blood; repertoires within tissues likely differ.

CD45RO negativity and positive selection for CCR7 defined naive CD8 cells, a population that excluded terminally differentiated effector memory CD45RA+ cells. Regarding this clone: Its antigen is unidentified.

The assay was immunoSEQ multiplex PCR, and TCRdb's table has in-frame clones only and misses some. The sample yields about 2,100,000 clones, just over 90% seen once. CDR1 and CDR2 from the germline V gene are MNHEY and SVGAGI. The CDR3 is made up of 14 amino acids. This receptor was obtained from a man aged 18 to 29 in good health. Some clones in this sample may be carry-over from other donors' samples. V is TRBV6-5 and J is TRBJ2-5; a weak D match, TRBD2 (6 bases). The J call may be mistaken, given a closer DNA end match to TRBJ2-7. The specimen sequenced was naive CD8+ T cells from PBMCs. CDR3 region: CASSYFGGTYEQYF. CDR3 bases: TGTGCCAGCAGTTACTTTGGAGGGACCTACGAGCAGTACTTC.